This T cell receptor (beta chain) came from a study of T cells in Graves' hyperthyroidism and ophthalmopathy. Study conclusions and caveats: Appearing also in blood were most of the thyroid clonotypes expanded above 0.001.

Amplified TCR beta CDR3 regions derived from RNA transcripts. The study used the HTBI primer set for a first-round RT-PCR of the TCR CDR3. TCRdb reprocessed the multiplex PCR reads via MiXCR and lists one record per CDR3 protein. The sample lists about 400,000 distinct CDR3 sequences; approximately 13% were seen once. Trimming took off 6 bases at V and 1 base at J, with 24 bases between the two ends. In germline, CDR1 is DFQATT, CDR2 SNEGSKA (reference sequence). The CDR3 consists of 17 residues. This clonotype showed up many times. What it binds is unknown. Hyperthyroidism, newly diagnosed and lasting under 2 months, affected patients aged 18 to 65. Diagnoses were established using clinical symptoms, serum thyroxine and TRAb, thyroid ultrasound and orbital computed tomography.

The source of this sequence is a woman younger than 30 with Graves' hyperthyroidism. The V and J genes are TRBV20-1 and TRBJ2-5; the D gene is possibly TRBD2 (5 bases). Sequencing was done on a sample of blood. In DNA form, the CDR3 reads TGCAGTGCCACGGAGGTGGAGGCGAAGCGGTTCCAAGAGACCCAGTACTTC. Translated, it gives CSATEVEAKRFQETQYF.